These T cell receptor beta chains were read from a single sample in a study of Graves' ophthalmopathy and Graves' hyperthyroidism. TCRdb recomputed calls from the multiplex PCR reads with MiXCR, one row per CDR3 protein. The table lists about 400,000 distinct CDR3 sequences, around a fifth of them singletons, with around 3.1% in the top ten. Sequencing used peripheral blood. These TCRs come from a woman aged 18-35 years with stable Graves' hyperthyroidism. CDR3s include the opening cysteine and the closing phenylalanine or tryptophan.

v_call	cdr3_length	j_call	cdr3_aa
TRBV6-5	15	TRBJ2-5	CASSYNGLAEETQYF
TRBV12-3/TRBV12-4	15	TRBJ1-1	CASSSRLTGNTEAFF
TRBV27	15	TRBJ2-7	CASIPDVGAPYEQYF
TRBV15	17	TRBJ1-2	CATSRDKGSDRLYGYTF
TRBV11-2	14	TRBJ2-7	CASSSGRTAYEQYF
TRBV4-2	16	TRBJ2-7	CASSQTRDRAWTEQYF
TRBV29-1	14	TRBJ2-7	CSVEDRGSSYEQYF
TRBV10-3	12	TRBJ1-2	CAISGTDYGYTF
TRBV6-2/TRBV6-3	18	TRBJ2-7	CASSYIAYYGTASYEQYF
TRBV2	16	TRBJ1-5	CASSPRAGWSNQPQHF
TRBV5-6	14	TRBJ2-2	CASSLGRYTGELFF
TRBV15	14	TRBJ2-7	CATSRARGYYEQYF
TRBV3-1	14	TRBJ1-1	CASSQGELNTEAFF
TRBV7-9	12	TRBJ1-2	CASSLDNYGYTF
TRBV6-2/TRBV6-3	15	TRBJ2-7	CASSYWQGAFYEQYF
TRBV5-1	15	TRBJ1-2	CASSLGLQANYGYTF
TRBV3-1	15	TRBJ1-3	CASSPATDSGNTIYF
TRBV4-1	15	TRBJ2-7	CASSQVPGQNYEQYF
TRBV19	16	TRBJ2-2	CASSIRLAGRTGELFF
TRBV7-9	14	TRBJ1-1	CASSLPGTALVAFF
TRBV12-3/TRBV12-4	15	TRBJ2-7	CASSFWGANSYEQYF
TRBV20-1	14	TRBJ1-5	CSAPGAGADQPQHF
TRBV4-1	14	TRBJ2-7	CASSQVASGPEQYF
TRBV7-2	12	TRBJ2-7	CASSPDRYEQYF
TRBV20-1	12	TRBJ1-5	CSASYRDQPQHF
TRBV12-3/TRBV12-4	13	TRBJ1-2	CASSFPGRDGYTF
TRBV2	14	TRBJ1-5	CASRRQGLNQPQHF
TRBV29-1	15	TRBJ2-5	CSVGPRQGPSETQYF
TRBV12-3/TRBV12-4	16	TRBJ1-2	CASSPRGRKLLYGYTF
TRBV20-1	14	TRBJ1-1	CSAYPTALYTEAFF
TRBV11-1	16	TRBJ1-1	CASSLEFQPDHTEAFF
TRBV11-2	19	TRBJ1-5	CASSPLPSGRAYSNQPQHF
TRBV6-1	13	TRBJ2-5	CASSRRGGETQYF
TRBV7-8	13	TRBJ2-7	CASRAEWGNEQYF
TRBV28	16	TRBJ1-1	CASSNLGQGLNTEAFF
TRBV28	16	TRBJ1-2	CASSPNFRPPNYGYTF
TRBV7-8	14	TRBJ2-7	CASSRDGGSYEQYF
TRBV20-1	13	TRBJ1-1	CSSTGTEVTEAFF
TRBV6-1	14	TRBJ2-5	CASSEVTGRETQYF
TRBV28	14	TRBJ1-3	CASSLEGPGNTIYF
TRBV6-5	15	TRBJ2-5	CASSSDRARGETQYF
TRBV9	17	TRBJ1-2	CASSPLGRGSAYYGYTF
TRBV27	15	TRBJ2-7	CASSLYPGSSYEQYF
TRBV11-2	16	TRBJ1-1	CASSPMRRAGNTEAFF
TRBV9	13	TRBJ2-7	CASSVGLNYEQYF
TRBV28	14	TRBJ2-5	CASSFFSGPGTQYF
TRBV6-5	18	TRBJ1-5	CASRPPGQGVGSNQPQHF
TRBV12-5	12	TRBJ2-5	CASGLGQETQYF
TRBV24-1	19	TRBJ1-1	CATSDLDRGGPARNTEAFF
TRBV12-3/TRBV12-4	16	TRBJ1-3	CASSIAGTDSGNTIYF
TRBV19	16	TRBJ1-5	CASRESGQGSNQPQHF
TRBV6-2/TRBV6-3	12	TRBJ1-1	CASSTRSAEAFF
TRBV11-2	14	TRBJ1-1	CASGAGTLNTEAFF